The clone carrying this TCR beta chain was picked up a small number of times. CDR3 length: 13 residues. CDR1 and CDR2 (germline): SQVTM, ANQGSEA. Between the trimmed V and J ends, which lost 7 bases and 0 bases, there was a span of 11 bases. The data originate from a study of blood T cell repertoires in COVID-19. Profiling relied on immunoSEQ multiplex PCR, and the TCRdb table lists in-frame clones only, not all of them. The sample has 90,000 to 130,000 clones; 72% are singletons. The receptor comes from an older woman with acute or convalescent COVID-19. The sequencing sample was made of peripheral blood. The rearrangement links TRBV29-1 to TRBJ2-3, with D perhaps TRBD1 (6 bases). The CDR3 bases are TGCAGCGCATGGGACATCAGCACAGATACGCAGTATTTT. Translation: CSAWDISTDTQYF.